This TCR beta chain was documented in a study of T cells in Graves' hyperthyroidism and ophthalmopathy. Amplification yielded TCR beta CDR3 regions, with RNA transcripts as the source. The TCR CDR3 first-round RT-PCR relied on the HTBI primer set. TCRdb re-analysed the multiplex PCR reads in MiXCR, keeping a single row per CDR3 protein. The sample lists approximately 590,000 distinct CDR3 sequences; approximately 44% were seen once. Findings and caveats of the study: Ophthalmopathy prediction by the model preceded onset by a median approximately six months. Most clonotypes expanded in thyroid above 0.001 were likewise present in blood.

This clonotype was observed many times. Its matching antigen is unknown. Stable Graves' hyperthyroidism denoted no ophthalmopathy progression over 18 months. The study enrolled patients aged 18 to 65 with newly diagnosed hyperthyroidism of under 2 months' duration. This CDR3 region has 15 residues. V lost 3 bases to trimming and J lost 5 bases; unmatched junction nucleotides: 6. The germline CDR1 and CDR2 sequences are SNHLY and FYNNEI. The V and J genes are TRBV2 and TRBJ1-2, with 10 bases aligning to TRBD1. The sequence was obtained from a woman between 18 and 29 years old with Graves' hyperthyroidism. Specimen: peripheral blood or thyroid tissue (not recorded which). The CDR3 DNA reads TGTGCCAGCAGTGACGGACAGGGGGTCGGATATGGCTACACCTTC. Its translation is CASSDGQGVGYGYTF.